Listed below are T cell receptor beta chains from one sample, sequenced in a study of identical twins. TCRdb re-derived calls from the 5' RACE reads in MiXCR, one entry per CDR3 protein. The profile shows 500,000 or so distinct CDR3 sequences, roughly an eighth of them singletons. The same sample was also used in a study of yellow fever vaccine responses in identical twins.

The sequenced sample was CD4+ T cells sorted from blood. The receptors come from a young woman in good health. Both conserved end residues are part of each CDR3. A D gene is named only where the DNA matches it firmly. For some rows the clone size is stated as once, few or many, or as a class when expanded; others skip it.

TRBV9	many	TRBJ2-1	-	TGTGCCAGCAGCGTGTCCAGTCCGGGACTCCGGAACAATGAGCAGTTCTTC	CASSVSSPGLRNNEQFF
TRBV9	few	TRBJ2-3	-	TGTGCCAGCAGCGTAGATGAACTAGCCAAGGGCACAGATACGCAGTATTTT	CASSVDELAKGTDTQYF
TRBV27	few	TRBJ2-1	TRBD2	TGTGCCAGCAGCAAACTAGCGGGAGTTCCCCAGGAGCAGTTCTTC	CASSKLAGVPQEQFF
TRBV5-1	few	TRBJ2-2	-	TGCGCCAGCTTGGCCATACGAAGGGAACGGATCGGGGAGCTGTTTTTT	CASLAIRRERIGELFF
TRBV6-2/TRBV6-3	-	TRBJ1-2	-	TGTGCCAGCAGTTACAGGGCGCAACCCAACTATGGCTACACCTTC	CASSYRAQPNYGYTF
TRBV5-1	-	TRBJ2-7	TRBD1	TGCGCCAGCAGCCCACGACAGGGGACGGGCGAGCAGTACTTC	CASSPRQGTGEQYF
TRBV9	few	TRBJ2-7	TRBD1	TGTGCCAGCAGCGACGGACAGGGCCGACACGAGCAGTACTTC	CASSDGQGRHEQYF
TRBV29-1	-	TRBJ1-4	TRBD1	TGCAGCGTTGAGGGACAGGGCGTCGGGGAAAAACTGTTTTTT	CSVEGQGVGEKLFF
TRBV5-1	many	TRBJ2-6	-	TGCGCCAGCAGCTTGACAAGCTCTGGGGCCAACGTCCTGACTTTC	CASSLTSSGANVLTF
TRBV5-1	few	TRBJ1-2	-	TGCGCCAGCAGCTTCGGGGAAGTCTATGGCTACACCTTC	CASSFGEVYGYTF
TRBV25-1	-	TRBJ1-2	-	TGTGCCAGCAGTGCCCCCACCGGGAATTTGAACTATGGCTACACCTTC	CASSAPTGNLNYGYTF
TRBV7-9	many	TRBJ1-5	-	TGTGCCAGCAGCTTAGGGATCCCCAATCAGCCCCAGCATTTT	CASSLGIPNQPQHF
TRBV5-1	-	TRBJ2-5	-	TGCGCCAGCACGAATACAGGGATGAGCCAAGAGACCCAGTACTTC	CASTNTGMSQETQYF